The subject of this entry is one T cell receptor beta chain. This receptor's antigen is unknown. Per-nucleotide qualities are absent, and no much larger clonotype sits a single base away. This sample stems from a study of T cell repertoires in cytomegalovirus infection (dated by TCRdb to between 2018 and 2021). With respect to the entire study: Because public TCR beta signatures pointed to carriage of CMV infection together with the matching HLA type, the HLA type of each donor mattered for the analysis.

Results the study describes overall, beyond this receptor: Carriers of CMV infection plus the relevant HLA type were discriminated by the cumulative frequency of public TCR beta family members in the study cohort and in an independent roughly 340-donor cohort. In the ex vivo response, HLA-C-restricted CMV-specific TCR beta clonotypes were dominant, and in two of eight donors the single most frequent clonotype came from this HLA-C-restricted group.

V is cut by 3 bases and J by 7 bases, and the space between the germline ends is 13 bases. Based on the germline V gene (reference sequence), the CDR1 and CDR2 sequences are MNHEY and SMNVEV. Inclusive of the bounding cysteine and phenylalanine, the CDR3 is 14 residues long. Just the 42-base CDR3 DNA is kept, in frame starting at base 1. TCRdb lists the instrument as Illumina HiSeq 1500. TCRdb reprocessing: public reads trimmed at Q25 with fastp, clones called with MiXCR, in-frame beta chains kept. Every CDR3 protein is listed once, alongside the most common genes and DNA of its rows. The sample includes 490,000 or so distinct CDR3 sequences, with about 11% observed a single time. The ten largest clones take up roughly a tenth of the sample.

This TCR derives from a human donor in good health (CMV status not recorded). Some clones in this sample may be carry-over from other donors' samples. The specimen sequenced was PBMCs. The chain was built from TRBV27 and TRBJ2-1; a tentative D match to TRBD2 spans 7 bases. The CDR3 protein is CASSFTRGGNEQFF. The base sequence is TGTGCCAGCAGTTTTACTAGGGGGGGGAATGAGCAGTTCTTC.